The T cell receptor (beta chain) under discussion was sequenced for a study of T cell responses to AZD1222 COVID-19 vaccine. General observations from the study: A rise in Spike-specific TCR breadth and depth followed two AZD1222 doses. Samples come after the peak T cell response, not at day 14. At baseline, seropositivity was found in only a handful of AZD1222 recipients. Vaccine-associated CD4 TCRs spanned spike, dominant at 160-218 and 743-854.

Sequenced by immunoSEQ multiplex PCR; TCRdb stores in-frame clones only, minus some. The sample records about 130,000 clones, about 93% being singletons. Turning to this clone: Its specificity is unknown.

With 6 bases removed from V and 7 bases from J, the gap between germline ends came to 12 bases. The CDR3 totals 12 residues. This TCR was recovered from an adult in good health. This sequence joins TRBV12-3 or TRBV12-4 and TRBJ1-2, with D tentatively TRBD1 (6 bases). The sequences come from peripheral blood, collected on day 0 of AZD1222 vaccination. The CDR3: CASRGQRGGYTF. The DNA of the CDR3 is TGTGCCAGCAGAGGACAGCGTGGTGGCTACACCTTC.